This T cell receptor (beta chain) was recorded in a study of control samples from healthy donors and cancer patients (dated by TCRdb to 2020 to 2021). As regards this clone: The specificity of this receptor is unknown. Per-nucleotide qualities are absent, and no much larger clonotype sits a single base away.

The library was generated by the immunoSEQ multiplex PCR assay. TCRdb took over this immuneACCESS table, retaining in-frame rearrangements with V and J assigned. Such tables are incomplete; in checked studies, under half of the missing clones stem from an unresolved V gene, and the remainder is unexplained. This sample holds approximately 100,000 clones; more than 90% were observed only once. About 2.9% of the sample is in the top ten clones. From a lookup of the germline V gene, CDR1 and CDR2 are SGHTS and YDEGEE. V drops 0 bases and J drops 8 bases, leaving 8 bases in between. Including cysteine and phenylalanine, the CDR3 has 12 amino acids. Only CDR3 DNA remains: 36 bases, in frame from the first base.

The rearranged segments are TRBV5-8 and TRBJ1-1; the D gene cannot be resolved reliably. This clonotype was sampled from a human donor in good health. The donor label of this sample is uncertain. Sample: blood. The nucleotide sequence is TGTGCCAGCAGCTTGGTGGGGAACGAAGCTTTCTTT. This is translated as CASSLVGNEAFF.